The clone carrying this TCR beta chain was counted between two and nine times. What it binds is unknown. The donors were part of the roughly 120-subject validation cohort, which stood apart from the approximately 700-subject first cohort. Germline values: CDR1 LNHNV, CDR2 YYDKDF (reference sequence). The CDR3 is 14 residues long. Trimming left V 9 bases short and J 0 bases short, with 14 bases between. This sample was included in a study of cytomegalovirus exposure and HLA in healthy donors. Study as a whole: The same platform used for the approximately 700 first-cohort repertoires was also used for the 120 validation repertoires, as a later analysis reported. Study-level results: Whilst most TCR sequences proved rare, a subset of public TCRs occurred across many donors. Associated with cytomegalovirus, according to the listing, were around 160 TCR beta chains.

Here immunoSEQ multiplex PCR was the method, and the copy in TCRdb shows in-frame clones only, minus some. The sample lists about 60,000 clones; about 88% were seen once. This chain connects TRBV15 to TRBJ1-2; D unresolved. The material sequenced was PBMCs. This receptor was identified in a man aged 18 to 30 in good health and CMV-seronegative. In DNA, the CDR3 is TGTGCCACGGCTCGCGGGGTTACTAACTATGGCTACACCTTC. Residues: CATARGVTNYGYTF.